This TCR beta chain was retrieved from a study of blood T cells in healthy people across ages. For the second PCR, which ran for about 7 to 12 cycles, a sample-barcoded 5' primer and a J-beta primer mix were used. From each sample, at least 2.5 million paired-end reads containing CDR3 were obtained. TCRdb ran MiXCR on the 5' RACE reads and lists one entry per CDR3 protein. The repertoire consists of 600,000 to 900,000 distinct CDR3 sequences, with about 26% occurring once and the leading ten covering about 3%. The data were also submitted as part of a second study, on T cells of mothers and their children.

Sequencing was done on a sample of blood. The receptor's source is a boy aged 5-17 years in good health.

The CDR3 loop is CASSSGLGAGNTIYF. CDR3 sequence (DNA): TGTGCCAGCAGTTCCGGCTTAGGCGCTGGAAACACCATATATTTT. The V call is TRBV6-5, the J call TRBJ1-3; D not resolved. The CDR3 runs to 15 residues. With 4 bases removed from V and 2 bases from J, the gap between germline ends came to 12 bases. In germline, CDR1 is MNHEY, CDR2 SVGAGI.